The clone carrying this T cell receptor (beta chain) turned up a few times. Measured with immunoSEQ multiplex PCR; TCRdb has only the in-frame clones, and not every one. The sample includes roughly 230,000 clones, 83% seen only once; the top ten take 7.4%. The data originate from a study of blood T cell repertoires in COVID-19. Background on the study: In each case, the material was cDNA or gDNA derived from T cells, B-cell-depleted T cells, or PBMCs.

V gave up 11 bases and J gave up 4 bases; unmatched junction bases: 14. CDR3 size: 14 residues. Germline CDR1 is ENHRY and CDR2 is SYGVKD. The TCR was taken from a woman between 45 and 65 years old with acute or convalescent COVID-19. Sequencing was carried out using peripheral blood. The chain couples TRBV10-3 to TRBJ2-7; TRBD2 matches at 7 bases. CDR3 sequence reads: CASTEASGGYEQYF. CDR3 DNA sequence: TGTGCCTCTACGGAGGCTAGCGGTGGGTACGAGCAGTACTTC.